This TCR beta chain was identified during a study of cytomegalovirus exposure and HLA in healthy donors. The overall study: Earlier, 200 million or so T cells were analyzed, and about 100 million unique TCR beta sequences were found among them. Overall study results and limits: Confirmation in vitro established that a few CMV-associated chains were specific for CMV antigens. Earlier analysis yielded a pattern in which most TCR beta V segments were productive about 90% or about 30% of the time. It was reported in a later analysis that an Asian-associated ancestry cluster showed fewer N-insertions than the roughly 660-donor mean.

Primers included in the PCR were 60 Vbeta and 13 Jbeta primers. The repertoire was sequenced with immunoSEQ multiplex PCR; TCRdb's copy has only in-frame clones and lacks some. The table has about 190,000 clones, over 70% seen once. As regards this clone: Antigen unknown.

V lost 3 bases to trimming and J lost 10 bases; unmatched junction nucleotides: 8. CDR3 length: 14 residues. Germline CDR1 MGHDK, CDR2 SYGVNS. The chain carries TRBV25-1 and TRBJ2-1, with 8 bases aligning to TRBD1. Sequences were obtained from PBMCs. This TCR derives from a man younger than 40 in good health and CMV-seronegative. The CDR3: CASSEDREWGEQFF. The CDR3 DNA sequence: TGTGCCAGCAGTGAGGACAGGGAATGGGGGGAGCAGTTCTTC.